This paragraph reports one T cell receptor beta chain. The CDR3 sequence is 15 residues long. Germline CDR1 MNHEY, CDR2 SMNVEV (reference sequence). After removal of 3 bases from V and 8 bases from J, the junction contained 6 bases not matched to a gene. The PCR was carried out with 60 Vbeta primers and 13 Jbeta primers. Original analysis: Roughly 80 million unique TCR beta chains, roughly 11 million of them shared, were counted by a later analysis. The method was immunoSEQ multiplex PCR; TCRdb's version includes in-frame clones alone and lacks a portion of them. V and J calls and clone size follow that table, whereas D and trimming were derived from the DNA. Seen here are 90,000 to 95,000 clones, about 77% observed once, and the top ten hold around 4%. This entry is derived from a study of cytomegalovirus exposure and HLA in healthy donors. Overall study: An earlier analysis identified 110 million or so unique TCR beta sequences in about 180 million T cells.

This receptor was identified in a male donor in good health and CMV-seropositive. The V gene is TRBV27, the J gene TRBJ2-1; 11 bases agree with TRBD2. The sample taken for sequencing was PBMCs. The CDR3 region is CASSFVAGGRYEQFF. The DNA of the CDR3 is TGTGCCAGCAGTTTCGTAGCGGGAGGGAGATATGAGCAGTTCTTC.